This entry features one TCR beta chain sequence. No antigen is known for it. The source of the sample is a study of vaccination and CD4 T cells after COVID-19. About the study: Overlapping peptides covering the spike proteins of SARS-CoV-2, HCoV-NL63, HCoV-OC43 and HCoV-229E were added to stimulate cells. The authors gave control cultures a CEFX pool, an HIV-1 Nef pool, or no peptide.

The Oncomine TCR Beta short-read assay sequenced DNA from cultured CD4+ T cells. A single record per CDR3 protein comes from TCRdb applying MiXCR to the PCR reads. The table lists just over 20,000 distinct CDR3 sequences, around 62% of them singletons. Treatment indicated: roughly 10-day PBMC culture with coronavirus spike peptide pools or control peptides (ViraFEST assay). Cultures used roughly 2.1 million PBMCs per well, 7.5 to 10 IU/ml IL-2 and about 10 ug/ml peptides. The TCR originated in a human donor who received a COVID-19 vaccine. This specimen consisted of CD4+ T cells from blood, cultured in vitro, obtained before SARS-CoV-2 vaccination.

The CDR3: CASSKQGTRQETQYF. The CDR3 nucleotides read TGTGCCAGCAGCAAACAGGGAACCCGCCAAGAGACCCAGTACTTC. The V gene is TRBV6-1, the J gene TRBJ2-5; perhaps TRBD1 as D (6 bases). The CDR3 loop spans 15 amino acids. Per germline, CDR1 MNHNS and CDR2 SASEGT. V lost 6 bases, J lost 1 base, and 15 bases lay in between.